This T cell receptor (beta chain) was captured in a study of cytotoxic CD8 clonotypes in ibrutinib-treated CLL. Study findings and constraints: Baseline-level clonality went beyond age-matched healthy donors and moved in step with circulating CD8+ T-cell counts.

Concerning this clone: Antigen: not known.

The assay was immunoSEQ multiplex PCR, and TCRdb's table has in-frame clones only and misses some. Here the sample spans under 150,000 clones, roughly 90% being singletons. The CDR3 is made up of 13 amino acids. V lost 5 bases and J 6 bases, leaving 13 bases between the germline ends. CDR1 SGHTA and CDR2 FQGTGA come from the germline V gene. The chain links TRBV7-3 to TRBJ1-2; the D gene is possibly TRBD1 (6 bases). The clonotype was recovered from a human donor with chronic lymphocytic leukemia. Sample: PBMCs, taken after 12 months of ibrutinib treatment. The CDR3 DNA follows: TGTGCCAGCAGCCGCGGACCAGGGGATGGCTACACCTTC. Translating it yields CASSRGPGDGYTF.